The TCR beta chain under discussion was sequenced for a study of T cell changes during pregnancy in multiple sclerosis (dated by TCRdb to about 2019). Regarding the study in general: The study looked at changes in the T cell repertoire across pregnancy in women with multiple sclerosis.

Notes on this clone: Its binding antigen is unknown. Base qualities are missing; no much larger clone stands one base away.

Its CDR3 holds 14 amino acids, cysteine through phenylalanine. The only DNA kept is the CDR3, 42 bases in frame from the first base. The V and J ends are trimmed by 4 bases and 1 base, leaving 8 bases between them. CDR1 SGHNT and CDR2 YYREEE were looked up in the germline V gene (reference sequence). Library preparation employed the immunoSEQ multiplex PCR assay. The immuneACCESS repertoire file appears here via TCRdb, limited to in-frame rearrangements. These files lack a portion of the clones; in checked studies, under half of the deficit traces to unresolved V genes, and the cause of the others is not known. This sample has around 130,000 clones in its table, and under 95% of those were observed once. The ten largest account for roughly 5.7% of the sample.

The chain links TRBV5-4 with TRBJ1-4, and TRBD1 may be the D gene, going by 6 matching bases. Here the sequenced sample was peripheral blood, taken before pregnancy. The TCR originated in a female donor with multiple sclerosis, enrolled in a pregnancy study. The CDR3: CASSQGITNEKLFF. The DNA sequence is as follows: TGTGCCAGCAGCCAGGGGATAACTAATGAAAAACTGTTTTTT.